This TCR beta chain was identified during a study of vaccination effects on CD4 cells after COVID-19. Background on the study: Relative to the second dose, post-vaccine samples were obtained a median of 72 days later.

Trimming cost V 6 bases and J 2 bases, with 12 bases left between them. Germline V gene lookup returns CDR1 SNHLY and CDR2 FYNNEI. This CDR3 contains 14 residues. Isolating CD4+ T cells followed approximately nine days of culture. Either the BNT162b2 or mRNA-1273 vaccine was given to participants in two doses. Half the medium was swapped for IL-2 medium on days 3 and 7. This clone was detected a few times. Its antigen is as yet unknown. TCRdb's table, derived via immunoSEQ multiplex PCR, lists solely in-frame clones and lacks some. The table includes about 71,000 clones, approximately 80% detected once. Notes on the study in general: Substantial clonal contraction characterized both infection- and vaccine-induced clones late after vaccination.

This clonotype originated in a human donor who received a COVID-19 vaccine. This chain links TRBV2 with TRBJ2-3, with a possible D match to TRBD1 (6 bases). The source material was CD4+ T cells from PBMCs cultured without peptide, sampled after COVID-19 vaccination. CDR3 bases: TGTGCCAGCAGCAGAGGGACAATCACAGATACGCAGTATTTT. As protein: CASSRGTITDTQYF. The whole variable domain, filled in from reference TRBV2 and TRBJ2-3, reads EPEVTQTPSHQVTQMGQEVILRCVPISNHLYFYWYRQILGQKVEFLVSFYNNEISEKSEIFDDQFSVERPDGSNFTLKIRSTKLEDSAMYFCASSRGTITDTQYFGPGTRLTVL.